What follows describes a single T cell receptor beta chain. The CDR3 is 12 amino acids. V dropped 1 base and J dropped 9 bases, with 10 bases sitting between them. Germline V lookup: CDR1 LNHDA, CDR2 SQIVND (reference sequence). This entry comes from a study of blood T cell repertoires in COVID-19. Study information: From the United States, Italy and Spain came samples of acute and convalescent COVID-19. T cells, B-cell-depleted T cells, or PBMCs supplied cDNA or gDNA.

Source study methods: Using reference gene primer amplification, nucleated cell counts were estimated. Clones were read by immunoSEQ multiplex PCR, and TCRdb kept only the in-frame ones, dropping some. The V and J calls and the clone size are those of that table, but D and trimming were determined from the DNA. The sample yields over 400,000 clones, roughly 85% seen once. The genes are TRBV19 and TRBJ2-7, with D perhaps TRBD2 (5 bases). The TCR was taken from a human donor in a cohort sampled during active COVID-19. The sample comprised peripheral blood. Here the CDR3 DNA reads TGTGCCAGTAGTATAGCGGGAAACGGGCAGTACTTC. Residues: CASSIAGNGQYF.